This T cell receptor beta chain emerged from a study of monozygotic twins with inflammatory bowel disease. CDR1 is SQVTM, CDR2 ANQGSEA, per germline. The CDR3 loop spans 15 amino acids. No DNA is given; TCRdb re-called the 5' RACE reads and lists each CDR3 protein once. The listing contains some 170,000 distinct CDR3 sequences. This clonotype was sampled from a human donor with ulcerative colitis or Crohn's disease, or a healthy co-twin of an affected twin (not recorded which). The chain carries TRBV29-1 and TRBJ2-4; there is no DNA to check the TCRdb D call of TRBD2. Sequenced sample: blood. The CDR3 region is CSAPGLRGAKNIQYF.